This TCR beta chain was observed in a study of CD8+ T cells in alopecia areata. Between the trimmed V and J ends, which lost 3 bases and 5 bases, there was a span of 16 bases. The CDR3 extends over 15 amino acids. Germline CDR1 SEHNR, CDR2 FQNEAQ (reference sequence). The treatment was: oral pan-JAK inhibitor, 5-10 mg twice daily. As the sequencing template, cDNA was produced by extracting RNA and reverse transcribing it. Some clones are missing from TCRdb's copy, which holds only in-frame ones; the method was immunoSEQ multiplex PCR. Seen here are more than 95,000 clones, 85% to 90% observed once, and the top ten hold around 10%. Turning to this clone: Its antigen is undetermined.

Findings and caveats of the study: Normal skin's resident alphabeta T cells are sequenced alongside lesional scalp T cells. While patients received tofacitinib, many expanded lesional clones remained present in scalp and blood.

This TCR derives from a human donor with alopecia areata. The material sequenced was CD8+ T cells sorted from blood, taken around week 30, from a patient treated with tofacitinib. The chain uses TRBV7-9 and TRBJ1-1, with D tentatively TRBD1 (5 bases). The CDR3 DNA reads TGTGCCAGCAGCTTTGGGTTTGGGGGTTTAACTGAAGCTTTCTTT. Protein sequence: CASSFGFGGLTEAFF.